This T cell receptor beta chain was identified in a study of blood T cell repertoires in COVID-19. The wider study: COVID-19 samples from acute and convalescent phases originated in the United States, Italy and Spain.

The protocol was immunoSEQ multiplex PCR, while the TCRdb copy is restricted to in-frame clones and leaves out a portion. Of hundreds of thousands of clones in the sample, 88% were seen once. The germline V and J ends were trimmed by 3 bases and 4 bases, with 17 bases remaining between them. The CDR3 has 17 residues. Germline-derived CDR1 and CDR2 are KGHDR and SFDVKD. Patients at the Seattle site were enrolled during active infection and followed longitudinally. The TCR originated in a woman in her 70s with COVID-19, enrolled during active disease. The chain carries TRBV24-1 and TRBJ1-4, with D perhaps TRBD1 (6 bases). The sample taken for sequencing was peripheral blood. The chain's CDR3 is CATSDILMGALNEKLFF. The CDR3 region has the DNA TGTGCCACCAGTGATATACTGATGGGGGCCCTTAATGAAAAACTGTTTTTT.